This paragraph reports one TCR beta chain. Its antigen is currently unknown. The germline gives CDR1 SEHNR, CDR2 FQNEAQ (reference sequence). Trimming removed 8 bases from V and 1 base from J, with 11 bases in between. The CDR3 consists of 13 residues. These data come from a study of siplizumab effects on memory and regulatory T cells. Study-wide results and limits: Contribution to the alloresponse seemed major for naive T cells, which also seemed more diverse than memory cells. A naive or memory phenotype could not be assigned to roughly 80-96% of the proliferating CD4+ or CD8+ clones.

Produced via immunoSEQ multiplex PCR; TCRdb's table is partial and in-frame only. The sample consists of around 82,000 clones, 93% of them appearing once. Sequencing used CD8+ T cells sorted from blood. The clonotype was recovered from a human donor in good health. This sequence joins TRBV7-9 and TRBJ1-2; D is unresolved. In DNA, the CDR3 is TGTGCCAGCGGTTACATGAGTAACTATGGCTACACCTTC. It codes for CASGYMSNYGYTF.